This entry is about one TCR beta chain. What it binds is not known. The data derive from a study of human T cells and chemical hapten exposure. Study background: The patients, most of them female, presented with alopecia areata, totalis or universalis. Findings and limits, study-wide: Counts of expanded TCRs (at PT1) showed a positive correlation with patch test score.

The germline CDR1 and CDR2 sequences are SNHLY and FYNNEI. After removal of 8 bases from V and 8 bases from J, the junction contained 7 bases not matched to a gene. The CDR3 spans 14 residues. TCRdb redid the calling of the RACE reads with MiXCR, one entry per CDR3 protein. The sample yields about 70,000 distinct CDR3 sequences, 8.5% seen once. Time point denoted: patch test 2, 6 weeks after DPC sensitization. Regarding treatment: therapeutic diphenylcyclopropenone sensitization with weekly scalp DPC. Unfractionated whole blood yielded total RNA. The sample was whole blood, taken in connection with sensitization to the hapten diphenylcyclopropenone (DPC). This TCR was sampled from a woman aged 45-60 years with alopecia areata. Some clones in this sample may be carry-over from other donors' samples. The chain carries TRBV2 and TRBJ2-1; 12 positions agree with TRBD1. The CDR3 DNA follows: TGTGCCAGCCCGGGACAGGGGGCCGTTGATGAGCAGTTCTTC. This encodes CASPGQGAVDEQFF.